Below are 17 T cell receptor beta chains sequenced from a single sample in a study of blood T cell repertoires in COVID-19. Sequencing used immunoSEQ multiplex PCR; TCRdb keeps in-frame clones, though not all of them. The sample holds roughly 80,000 clones, around 84% seen once. Specimen: peripheral blood. These receptors were collected from a man aged 45-65 years with acute or convalescent COVID-19.

The chain couples TRBV6-5 to TRBJ2-3; D is possibly TRBD1 (7 bases). Germline V lookup: CDR1 MNHEY, CDR2 SVGAGI. V shed 6 bases and J shed 6 bases, with 19 bases lying between them. This CDR3 has 15 residues. CDR3 loop: CASREGTDPPDTQYF. The CDR3, as DNA: TGTGCCAGCAGGGAGGGGACAGACCCGCCGGATACGCAGTATTTT.

The chain joins TRBV20-1 to TRBJ2-7; TRBD1 matches at 11 bases. After removal of 3 bases from V and 3 bases from J, the junction contained 7 bases not matched to a gene. The CDR3 has 15 amino acids. From germline, CDR1 is DFQATT and CDR2 SNEGSKA (reference sequence). For the CDR3, the DNA is TGCAGTGCTAGTGATCCGGGACAGGGGGGCTACGAGCAGTACTTC. This encodes CSASDPGQGGYEQYF.

V is TRBV5-1 and J is TRBJ2-5, with a weak D call TRBD1 (6 bases). The length of the CDR3 is 15 residues. Trimming removed 4 bases from V and 1 base from J, with 14 bases in between. Germline V gene sequence: CDR1 SGHRS, CDR2 YFSETQ. The CDR3 protein is CASSHRDTSQETQYF. The CDR3 nucleotides read TGCGCCAGCAGCCACCGGGACACGAGCCAAGAGACCCAGTACTTC.

This rearrangement joins TRBV28 to TRBJ1-5, with 7 bases lining up with TRBD1. V trimming: 6 bases; J trimming: 0 bases; junction bases outside the gene matches: 11. Germline V gene data show CDR1 as MDHEN and CDR2 as SYDVKM. The CDR3 contains 17 residues. CDR3 nucleotide sequence: TGTGCCAGCAGCCTAGTACGTGGGACAGTTAGCAATCAGCCCCAGCATTTT. It yields the protein CASSLVRGTVSNQPQHF.

The chain carries TRBV6-2 or TRBV6-3 and TRBJ1-5; D gene ambiguous. The CDR3 is made up of 14 amino acids. Trimming took 2 bases from V and 5 from J, leaving 10 bases between them. Germline V gene lookup returns CDR1 MNHEY and CDR2 SVGEGT. The CDR3 spells CASSYDGGYQPQHF. The CDR3 DNA sequence: TGTGCCAGCAGTTACGACGGCGGGTATCAGCCCCAGCATTTT.

The chain employs TRBV2 and TRBJ1-4; possible D gene TRBD1, 5 bases. Trimming left V 10 bases short and J 8 bases short, with 17 bases between. Germline V CDR1 and CDR2: SNHLY, FYNNEI. This CDR3 region has 13 residues. The CDR3: CANGGGAGEKLFF. CDR3 coding DNA: TGTGCCAACGGGGGAGGGGCCGGAGAAAAACTGTTTTTT.

Concerning this clone itself: The sample has other DNA sequences that encode this CDR3 too. The chain uses TRBV7-9 and TRBJ2-3; 10 bases are shared with TRBD2. Trimming removed 2 bases from V and 4 bases from J; junction bases left unmatched: 0. The CDR3 contains 14 residues. From germline, CDR1 is SEHNR and CDR2 FQNEAQ (reference sequence). The CDR3 region is CASSLSGGADTQYF. The CDR3 coding sequence is TGTGCCAGCAGCTTAAGCGGGGGGGCAGATACGCAGTATTTT.

The table lists this clone with a few counts. The V call is TRBV6-5, the J call TRBJ2-3; 10 bases fit TRBD2. CDR1 MNHEY and CDR2 SVGAGI come from the germline V gene. This CDR3 contains 15 residues. The ends lost 6 bases at V and 4 bases at J; junction bases unmatched: 7. The CDR3 coding sequence is TGTGCCAGCAGCGTTAGCGGGGGGCCCCCAGATACGCAGTATTTT. As protein: CASSVSGGPPDTQYF.

A word on this clone: Other DNA sequences in this specimen translate into the identical CDR3. The V gene is TRBV7-7, the J gene TRBJ2-5, with 8 bases matching TRBD1. Germline CDR1 and CDR2: SSHAT and FNYEAQ (reference sequence). The J segment lost 5 bases and the V segment lost 6 bases, leaving 5 bases of the junction unmatched. The CDR3 consists of 13 residues. The CDR3 sequence: CASSPGGGETQYF. In DNA form, the CDR3 reads TGTGCCAGCAGTCCAGGGGGCGGTGAGACCCAGTACTTC. The full variable domain, in which reference TRBV7-7 and TRBJ2-5 provide the parts outside the CDR3, is GAGVSQSPRYKVTKRGQDVTLRCDPISSHATLYWYQQALGQGPEFLTYFNYEAQPDKSGLPSDRFSAERPEGSISTLTIQRTEQRDSAMYRCASSPGGGETQYFGPGTRLLVL.

This chain uses TRBV5-4 with TRBJ1-3; no clear D gene. V was pared by 4 bases and J by 0 bases, with 14 bases between. Germline loops: CDR1 SGHNT, CDR2 YYREEE (reference sequence). The CDR3 has 16 residues. The chain's CDR3 is CASSLLQATSGNTIYF. The CDR3 DNA reads as TGTGCCAGCAGCCTTCTCCAGGCGACCTCTGGAAACACCATATATTTT. The full variable domain, its missing parts supplied by reference TRBV5-4 and TRBJ1-3, is ETGVTQSPTHLIKTRGQQVTLRCSSQSGHNTVSWYQQALGQGPQFIFQYYREEENGRGNFPPRFSGLQFPNYSSELNVNALELDDSALYLCASSLLQATSGNTIYFGEGSWLTVV.

The chain joins TRBV7-2 to TRBJ1-5; maybe TRBD1 (5 bases). The germline V gene encodes CDR1 SGHTA and CDR2 FQGNSA. This CDR3 contains 14 residues. Trimming removed 3 bases from V and 7 bases from J, with 13 bases in between. The CDR3 DNA follows: TGTGCCAGCAGCTTCCCCGGGGCGGGGCAGCCCCAGCATTTT. This gives the protein CASSFPGAGQPQHF.

The J gene is TRBJ1-2, the V gene TRBV6-2 or TRBV6-3; D is uncertain. The CDR3 length is 14 residues. Germline V gene data show CDR1 as MNHEY and CDR2 as SVGEGT. The V and J ends lost 2 bases and 6 bases respectively, with 13 bases between them. The CDR3 sequence is CASSYQTYWDGYTF. The CDR3 DNA is TGTGCCAGCAGTTACCAGACATATTGGGATGGCTACACCTTC.

Only a few counts were recorded for this clone. The chain has TRBV18 and TRBJ2-1; 7 nucleotides align to TRBD2. Trimming at V came to 7 bases and at J to 8 bases, leaving 14 bases not matched to a gene. Germline loops: CDR1 KGHSH, CDR2 LQKENI. The length of the CDR3 is 15 residues. CDR3: CASWPLGGRHDEQFF. Written as DNA, the CDR3 is TGTGCCAGCTGGCCCTTAGGCGGGAGACACGATGAGCAGTTCTTC.

The chain has TRBV6-5 and TRBJ2-7; D unresolved. The CDR3 loop spans 15 amino acids. V lost 4 bases, J lost 3 bases, and 16 bases lay in between. Germline CDR1 reads MNHEY; CDR2 reads SVGAGI. CDR3: CASSFSPPHYYEQYF. DNA of the CDR3: TGTGCCAGCAGTTTTTCACCTCCCCACTACTACGAGCAGTACTTC.

V gene TRBV2 combines with J gene TRBJ2-3, with a possible D match to TRBD1 (5 bases). V lost 1 base, J lost 3 bases, and 11 bases lay in between. The CDR3 runs to 15 residues. The V gene's germline CDR1 is SNHLY and CDR2 FYNNEI. The CDR3 sequence is CASSEGTKRTDTQYF. For the CDR3, the DNA is TGTGCCAGCAGTGAAGGGACAAAACGAACAGATACGCAGTATTTT.

This clone was picked up one time. The rearrangement uses TRBV7-3 and TRBJ2-2; a weak D match, TRBD1 (6 bases). Between the trimmed V and J ends, which lost 4 bases and 0 bases, there was a span of 12 bases. The CDR3 covers 16 residues. Germline V CDR1 and CDR2: SGHTA, FQGTGA. The chain's CDR3 is CASSSFGQTNTGELFF. The CDR3 DNA is TGTGCCAGCAGCTCCTTTGGACAGACGAACACCGGGGAGCTGTTTTTT.

The genes are TRBV4-2 and TRBJ2-7, with 7 bases aligning to TRBD2. Germline trimming cut 0 bases from V and 3 bases from J; bases unmatched to any gene: 5. Germline loops: CDR1 LGHNA, CDR2 YNFKEQ. The CDR3 has 15 amino acids. The CDR3 coding sequence is TGTGCCAGCAGCCAAGAGGGAGGGTTCAGCTACGAGCAGTACTTC. It translates to CASSQEGGFSYEQYF.